This T cell receptor beta chain was recorded in a study of technical replicates of blood from a handful of donors (dated by TCRdb to 2017 to 2019). Concerning this clone itself: The antigen this receptor binds is unknown. No base quality values were provided; no much bigger clone lies one nucleotide off.

Receptor amplification or capture employed the immunoSEQ multiplex PCR assay. TCRdb's version of the immuneACCESS table is confined to in-frame rearrangements and falls short of the full clone set. An unresolved V gene accounts for under half of the shortfall where checked; the remainder is of unknown origin. In this sample the table shows around 60,000 clones, about 91% of which occur a single time. The ten largest clones take up around 4% of the sample. The sample taken for sequencing was PBMCs. The receptor was derived from a human donor in good health. Some clones in this sample may be carry-over from other donors' samples.

The CDR3: CASSQFTDTQYF. In nucleotides, the sequence is TGCGCCAGCAGCCAATTCACAGATACGCAGTATTTT. The chain is assembled from TRBV5-1 and TRBJ2-3; no D segment can be confidently identified. Including cysteine and phenylalanine, the CDR3 has 12 amino acids. Kept here is only the CDR3 DNA, which spans 36 bases and is read in frame from base 1. Looking up the germline V gene yields CDR1 SGHRS and CDR2 YFSETQ. Relative to germline, V is 4 bases shorter and J is 2 bases shorter, with 5 bases between their ends.